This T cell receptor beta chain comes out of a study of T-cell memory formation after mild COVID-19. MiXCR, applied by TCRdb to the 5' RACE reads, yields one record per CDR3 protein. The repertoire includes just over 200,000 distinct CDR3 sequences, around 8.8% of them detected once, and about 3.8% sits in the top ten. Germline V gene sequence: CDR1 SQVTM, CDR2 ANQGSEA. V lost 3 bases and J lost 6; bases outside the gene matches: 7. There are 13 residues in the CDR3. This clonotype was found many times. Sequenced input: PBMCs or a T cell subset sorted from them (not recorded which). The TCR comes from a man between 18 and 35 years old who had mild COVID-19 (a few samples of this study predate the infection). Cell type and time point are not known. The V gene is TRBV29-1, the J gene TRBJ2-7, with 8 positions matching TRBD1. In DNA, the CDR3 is TGCAGCGTTGATGGCCAGGGGGCGACCGAGCAGTACTTC. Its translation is CSVDGQGATEQYF.